A selection of T cell receptor beta chains follows, all from one sample in a study of molecular identifiers for immune sequencing clone quantification. A single record per CDR3 protein comes from TCRdb applying MiXCR to the PCR reads. The data hold some 580,000 distinct CDR3 sequences, with about 25% observed a single time. Sequenced material: naive CD8+ T cells from blood, with Jurkat cell RNA spiked in. These receptors were obtained from a human donor in good health. Some libraries in this study had Jurkat cell RNA spiked in. Each CDR3 is given with its conserved first and last residue. A D gene is named only where the DNA matches it firmly. Clone size is given for some rows only: seen once, a few or many times, or a class if the clone is expanded.

>TRBV19|TRBJ2-7|-|-
CASSINLREQYF
TGTGCCAGTAGTATTAACTTAAGAGAGCAGTACTTC
>TRBV5-1|TRBJ2-1|-|TRBD2
CASIAGVSSLDEQFF
TGCGCCAGCATAGCGGGAGTTAGTAGTTTAGATGAGCAGTTCTTC
>TRBV29-1|TRBJ1-1|few|-
CSVEDPTGGLSTEAFF
TGCAGCGTTGAAGACCCCACTGGAGGGTTAAGCACTGAAGCTTTCTTT
>TRBV27|TRBJ1-1|-|TRBD1
CASSWTGSEAFF
TGTGCCAGCAGTTGGACAGGGTCTGAAGCTTTCTTT
>TRBV4-3|TRBJ2-7|-|-
CASNQERDRRYEQYF
TGCGCCAGCAACCAAGAGCGAGACAGAAGATACGAGCAGTACTTC
>TRBV19|TRBJ2-7|few|TRBD1
CASSTGTGLTYEQYF
TGTGCCAGTAGTACCGGGACAGGGCTTACCTACGAGCAGTACTTC
>TRBV6-5|TRBJ2-3|many|-
CASSWGRDTQYF
TGTGCCAGCAGCTGGGGCCGAGATACGCAGTATTTT
>TRBV5-1|TRBJ2-2|-|-
CASSPGFRTGELLF
TGCGCCAGCAGCCCTGGTTTTAGGACCGGGGAGCTGTTATTT
>TRBV29-1|TRBJ2-3|-|-
CSVLGCTDTQNF
TGCAGCGTTTTGGGGTGTACAGATACGCAGAATTTT
>TRBV7-2|TRBJ2-7|few|TRBD2
CASSYRLAGTYEQYF
TGTGCCAGCAGCTATCGACTAGCGGGAACCTACGAGCAGTACTTC
>TRBV7-3|TRBJ2-5|-|-
CASSPRGGGETQYF
TGTGCCAGCAGCCCCCGTGGGGGAGGAGAGACCCAGTACTTC
>TRBV7-9|TRBJ2-2|few|-
CASGVTSGELFF
TGTGCCAGCGGGGTGACTAGCGGGGAGCTGTTTTTT
>TRBV6-6|TRBJ2-3|many|-
CASSYQGTTDTQYF
TGTGCCAGCAGTTACCAGGGGACCACAGATACGCAGTATTTT
>TRBV7-9|TRBJ2-7|few|-
CASSSQGGRGEQYF
TGTGCCAGCAGCTCACAGGGAGGAAGAGGGGAGCAGTACTTC
>TRBV6-1|TRBJ2-7|many|-
CASRYLDQTYEQYF
TGTGCCAGCAGATACCTGGACCAGACCTACGAGCAGTACTTC
>TRBV23-1|TRBJ2-2|many|-
CASSQSFPGTGELFF
TGCGCCAGCAGTCAATCCTTTCCTGGGACCGGGGAGCTGTTTTTT
>TRBV19|TRBJ1-5|few|-
CASSIDSKGNQPQHF
TGTGCCAGTAGTATTGACTCGAAGGGCAATCAGCCCCAGCATTTT
>TRBV13|TRBJ1-1|once|-
CASSSSEDRSTEAFF
TGTGCCAGCAGCTCGTCGGAGGATCGGAGCACTGAAGCTTTCTTT
>TRBV19|TRBJ1-4|-|-
CASSILGPEKLFF
TGTGCCAGTAGTATTTTAGGCCCGGAGAAACTGTTTTTT
>TRBV19|TRBJ2-7|-|-
CASGWGSAYEQYF
TGTGCCAGTGGTTGGGGGTCCGCCTACGAGCAGTACTTC
>TRBV2|TRBJ1-4|many|TRBD1
CASTEQTGWVYEKLFF
TGTGCCAGCACCGAGCAGACAGGGTGGGTCTATGAAAAACTGTTTTTT
>TRBV11-3|TRBJ2-2|few|TRBD2
CASTSLSQWLAGVWTGELFF
TGTGCCAGCACCTCCTTGTCACAATGGCTAGCGGGAGTTTGGACCGGGGAGCTGTTTTTT
>TRBV19|TRBJ1-5|-|-
CASSIVSGGSNQPQHF
TGTGCCAGTAGTATAGTGTCAGGTGGTAGCAATCAGCCCCAGCATTTT
>TRBV27|TRBJ1-1|once|-
CASCEIGGGTEAFF
TGTGCCAGCTGTGAGATAGGGGGGGGTACTGAAGCTTTCTTT
>TRBV20-1|TRBJ1-1|few|-
CSATQMNTEAFF
TGCAGTGCTACTCAGATGAACACTGAAGCTTTCTTT